The 3 T cell receptor beta chains below all came from one sample that was sequenced in a study of blood T cell repertoires in COVID-19. TCRdb keeps only in-frame clones here, not all; method: immunoSEQ multiplex PCR. The sample contains tens of thousands of clones, 87% of which appear only once. The sample taken for sequencing was peripheral blood. Receptor source: an elderly woman with acute or convalescent COVID-19.

CDR3 protein: CASRERNMNTEAFF. CDR3 DNA: TGTGCCAGCAGGGAGAGAAACATGAACACTGAAGCTTTCTTT. V and J are TRBV6-5 and TRBJ1-1; D gene uncertain. With 6 bases removed from V and 0 bases from J, the gap between germline ends came to 11 bases. The CDR3 length is 14 residues. CDR1 is MNHEY, CDR2 SVGAGI, per germline.

The chain combines TRBV7-7 with TRBJ1-1; TRBD1 matches 8 bases. J gave up 2 bases and V 5 bases, and 4 bases lay outside the gene matches. CDR3 size: 14 residues. CDR1 and CDR2 from the germline V gene are SSHAT and FNYEAQ (reference sequence). The CDR3 protein is CASSPGQGNTEAFF. Written as DNA, the CDR3 is TGTGCCAGCAGCCCCGGACAGGGAAACACTGAAGCTTTCTTT.

The chain carries TRBV28 and TRBJ2-5, with D tentatively TRBD2 (6 bases). V was pared by 7 bases and J by 2 bases, with 14 bases between. The CDR3 length is 14 residues. Germline lookup yields CDR1 MDHEN and CDR2 SYDVKM. The DNA of the CDR3 is TGTGCCAGCACCCGGCGGGGAGAACAAGAGACCCAGTACTTC. Translated: CASTRRGEQETQYF.